The T cell receptor (beta chain) described here comes from a study of T cells in Graves' hyperthyroidism and ophthalmopathy (dated by TCRdb to the late 2010s). Study-level background: Peripheral blood samples were taken at initial diagnosis, before any treatment was given. According to the paper, TCR Vbeta CDR3 sequencing was carried out on roughly 130 peripheral blood samples, which came from 40 to 45 ophthalmopathy, under 85 hyperthyroidism and 17 progressor patients. The 75 to 100 discovery patients were randomly split 7:3 into training and test sets. Prospective prediction of ophthalmopathy was tested in an independent validation cohort consisting of about 20 hyperthyroidism patients and some 16 patients who later progressed to ophthalmopathy. After sampling, hyperthyroidism patients received methimazole starting at 30 mg daily, and ophthalmopathy patients received high-dose intravenous methylprednisolone. TCR V-J signatures able to tell the groups apart were searched for in a discovery cohort of 90 to 100 patients, of whom fewer than 45 had Graves' ophthalmopathy and under 65 had stable Graves' hyperthyroidism. The study also compared thyroid tissue and blood T-cell repertoires from about 6 Graves' hyperthyroidism patients.

The TCR beta CDR3 regions were amplified from the RNA transcripts. The first round of RT-PCR for the TCR CDR3 was performed with the HTBI primer set and the Qiagen OneStep RT-PCR kit. A second multiplex PCR round built the libraries, followed by size selection and purification. Paired-end sequencing of the libraries was performed with 100 bp reads on an Illumina HiSeq2000. In the original analysis: SOAPnuke was used to process the raw data, with reads discarded if the reads contained adapters or uncalled bases, had a mean Phred below 15, or lacked an exact constant-primer or identifier match. COPE v1.2.5 was used to merge the high-quality paired reads, and each unique nucleotide sequence was defined as a clonotype. Clonotypes were aligned to IMGT TRBV, TRBD and TRBJ reference segments using MiTCR v1.1. Only V-J combinations with frequency above 0.0001, covering 99.2% of repertoires, were analysed. The TCS score was defined as F50 (clonal expansion) divided by E x V (chaos), with BLOSUM62-based TCRdist calculated between CDR3 peptides within each V-J. Welch's t-statistics and random forest reduced roughly 500 V-J features to some 14, which were used in a naive Bayes classifier (R e1071). TCRdb took the public reads, trimmed them with fastp at Q25, ran MiXCR for clone calling and kept in-frame beta chains. Rows with a matching CDR3 protein are joined into one entry that keeps the most common DNA and genes. None of the V and J calls come from the authors' own analysis; TCRdb made them. The sample profile shows roughly 180,000 distinct CDR3 sequences; over 15% of them were found once. The ten largest clones represent roughly 30% of the sample.

Stable Graves' hyperthyroidism was defined as no progression to ophthalmopathy during 18 months of follow-up. Hyperthyroidism patients were aged 18 to 65 years and newly diagnosed, with disease duration of less than 2 months. The study excluded patients with uncontrolled infections, other autoimmune diseases, pregnancy or lactation. Clinical symptoms, serum thyroxine and TRAb, thyroid ultrasound, and orbital computed tomography formed the basis for the diagnoses. PBMCs were separated from approximately 10 ml of fresh peripheral blood using Ficoll-Paque density gradient centrifugation. Total RNA was extracted using Trizol reagent, and RNA quality was assessed on an Agilent 2100 Bioanalyzer. A word on this clonotype: It lacks a known antigen. No much larger clonotype is one base removed from it; base qualities were not supplied.

V and J lose 1 base and 1 base, and a span of 8 bases separates them. Based on the germline V gene, the CDR1 and CDR2 sequences are SGHRS and YFSETQ. Including the terminal cysteine and phenylalanine, the CDR3 comprises 14 residues. CDR3 DNA is the only sequence kept; it has 42 bases, read in frame from the first base. The investigation overall reported the following: Ophthalmopathy was separated from stable hyperthyroidism by a 13 V-J signature model, with over 85% sensitivity and roughly 84% specificity obtained in cross-validation and 80%/75% obtained in testing. In validation, progression to ophthalmopathy was predicted by the model with nearly 71% sensitivity and just over 72% specificity, a median of roughly six months before onset. Sample size was not statistically predetermined, and investigators were not blinded to group allocation. Most expanded thyroid clonotypes (frequency above 0.001) were also detected in blood, suggesting blood repertoires may reflect thyroid immune responses.

The source of this sequence is a woman between 45 and 65 years old with Graves' hyperthyroidism. Sequenced input: blood. Rearrangement joined TRBV5-1 to TRBJ1-1, with the D gene not confidently named. The DNA sequence reads TGCGCCAGCAGCTTGAGCATAAAGAACACTGAAGCTTTCTTT. It translates to CASSLSIKNTEAFF.